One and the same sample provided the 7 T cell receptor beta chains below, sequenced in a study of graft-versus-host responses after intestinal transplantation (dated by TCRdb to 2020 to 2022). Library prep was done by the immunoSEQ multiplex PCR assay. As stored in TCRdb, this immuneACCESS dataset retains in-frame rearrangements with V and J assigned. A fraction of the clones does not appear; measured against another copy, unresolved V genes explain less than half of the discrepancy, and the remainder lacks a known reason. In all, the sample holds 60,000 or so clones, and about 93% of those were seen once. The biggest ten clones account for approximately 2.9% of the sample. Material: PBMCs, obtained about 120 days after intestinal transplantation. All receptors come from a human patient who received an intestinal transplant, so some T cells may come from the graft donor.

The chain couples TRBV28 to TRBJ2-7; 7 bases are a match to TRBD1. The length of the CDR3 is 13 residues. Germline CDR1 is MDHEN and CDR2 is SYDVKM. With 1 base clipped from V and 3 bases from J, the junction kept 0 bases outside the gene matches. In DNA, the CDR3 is TGTGCCAGCAGTTTATCAGGGGGCTACGAGCAGTACTTC. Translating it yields CASSLSGGYEQYF.

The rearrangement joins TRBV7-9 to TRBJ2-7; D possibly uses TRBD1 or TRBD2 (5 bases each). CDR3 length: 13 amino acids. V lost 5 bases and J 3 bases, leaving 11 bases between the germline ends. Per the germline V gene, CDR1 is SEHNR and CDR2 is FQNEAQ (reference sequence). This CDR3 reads CASSRAGGYEQYF. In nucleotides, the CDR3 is TGTGCCAGCAGCCGAGCTGGGGGCTACGAGCAGTACTTC.

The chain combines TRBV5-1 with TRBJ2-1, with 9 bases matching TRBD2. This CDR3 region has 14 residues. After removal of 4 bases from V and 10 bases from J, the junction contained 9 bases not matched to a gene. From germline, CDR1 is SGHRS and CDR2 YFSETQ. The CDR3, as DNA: TGCGCCAGCAGCGTGGGACTAGCAATCGGGGAGCAGTTCTTC. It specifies CASSVGLAIGEQFF.

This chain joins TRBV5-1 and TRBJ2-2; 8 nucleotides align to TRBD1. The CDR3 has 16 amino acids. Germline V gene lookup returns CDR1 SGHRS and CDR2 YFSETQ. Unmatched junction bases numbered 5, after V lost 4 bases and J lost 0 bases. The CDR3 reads CASSPSGQANTGELFF. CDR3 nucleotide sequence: TGCGCCAGCAGCCCCTCGGGACAGGCGAACACCGGGGAGCTGTTTTTT.

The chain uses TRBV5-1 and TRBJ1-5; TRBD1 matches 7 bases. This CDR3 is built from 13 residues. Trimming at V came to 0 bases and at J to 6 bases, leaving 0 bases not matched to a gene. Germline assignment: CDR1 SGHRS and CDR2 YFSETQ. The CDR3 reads CASSLDRGQPQHF. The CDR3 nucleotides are TGCGCCAGCAGCTTGGACAGGGGTCAGCCCCAGCATTTT.

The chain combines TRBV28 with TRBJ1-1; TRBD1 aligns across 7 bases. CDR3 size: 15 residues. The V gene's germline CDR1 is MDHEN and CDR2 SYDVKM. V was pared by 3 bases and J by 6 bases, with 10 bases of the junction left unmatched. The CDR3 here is CASSLPRQGRPEAFF. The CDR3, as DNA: TGTGCCAGCAGTTTGCCCCGACAGGGCCGCCCTGAAGCTTTCTTT. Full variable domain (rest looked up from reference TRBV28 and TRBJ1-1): DVKVTQSSRYLVKRTGEKVFLECVQDMDHENMFWYRQDPGLGLRLIYFSYDVKMKEKGDIPEGYSVSREKKERFSLILESASTNQTSMYLCASSLPRQGRPEAFFGQGTRLTVV.

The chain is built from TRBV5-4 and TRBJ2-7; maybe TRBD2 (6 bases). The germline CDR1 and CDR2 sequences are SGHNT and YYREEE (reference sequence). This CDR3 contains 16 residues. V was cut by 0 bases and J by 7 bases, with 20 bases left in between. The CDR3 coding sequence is TGTGCCAGCAGCTTGGGGGCTCCTGGGGAGGCAAGGGAGCAGTACTTC. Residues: CASSLGAPGEAREQYF.